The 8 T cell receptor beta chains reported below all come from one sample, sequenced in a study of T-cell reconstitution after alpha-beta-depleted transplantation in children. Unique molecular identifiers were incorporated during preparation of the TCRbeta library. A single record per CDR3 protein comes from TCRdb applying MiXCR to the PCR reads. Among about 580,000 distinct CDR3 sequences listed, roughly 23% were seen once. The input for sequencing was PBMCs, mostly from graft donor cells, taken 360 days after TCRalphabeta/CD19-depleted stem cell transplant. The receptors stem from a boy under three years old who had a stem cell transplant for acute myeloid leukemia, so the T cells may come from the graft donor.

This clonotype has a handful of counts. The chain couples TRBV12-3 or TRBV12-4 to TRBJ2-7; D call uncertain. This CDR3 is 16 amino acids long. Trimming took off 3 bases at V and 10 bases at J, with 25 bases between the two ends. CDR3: CASSFQSRRSRAGQYF. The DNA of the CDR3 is TGTGCCAGCAGTTTTCAGTCCAGACGGTCTCGAGCCGGACAGTACTTC.

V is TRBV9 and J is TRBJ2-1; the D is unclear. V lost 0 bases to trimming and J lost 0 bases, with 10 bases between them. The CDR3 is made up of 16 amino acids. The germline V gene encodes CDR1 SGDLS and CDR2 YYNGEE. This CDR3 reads CASSVAGYSSYNEQFF. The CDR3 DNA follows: TGTGCCAGCAGCGTAGCGGGTTATAGCTCCTACAATGAGCAGTTCTTC. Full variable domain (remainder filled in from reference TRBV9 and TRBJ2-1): DSGVTQTPKHLITATGQRVTLRCSPRSGDLSVYWYQQSLDQGLQFLIQYYNGEERAKGNILERFSAQQFPDLHSELNLSSLELGDSALYFCASSVAGYSSYNEQFFGPGTRLTVL.

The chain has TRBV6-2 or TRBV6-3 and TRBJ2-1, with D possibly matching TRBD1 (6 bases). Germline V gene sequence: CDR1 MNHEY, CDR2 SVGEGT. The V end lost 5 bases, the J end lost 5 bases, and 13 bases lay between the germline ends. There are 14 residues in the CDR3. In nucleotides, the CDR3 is TGTGCCAGCAGTCCCCTGGACAGAGACAATGAGCAGTTCTTC. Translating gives CASSPLDRDNEQFF.

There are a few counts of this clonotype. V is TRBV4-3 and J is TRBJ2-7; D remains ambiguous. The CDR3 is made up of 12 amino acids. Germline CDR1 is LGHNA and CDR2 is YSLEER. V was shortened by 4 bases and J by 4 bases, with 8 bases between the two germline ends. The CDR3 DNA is TGCGCCAGCAGCCCGAATGGGTACGAGCAGTACTTC. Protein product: CASSPNGYEQYF.

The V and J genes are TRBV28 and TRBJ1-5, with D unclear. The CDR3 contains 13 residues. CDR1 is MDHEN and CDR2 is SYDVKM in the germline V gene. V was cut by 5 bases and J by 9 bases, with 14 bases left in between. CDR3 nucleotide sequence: TGTGCCAGCAGTCCGTCCCTAAGGATGCCCCAGCATTTT. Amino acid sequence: CASSPSLRMPQHF.

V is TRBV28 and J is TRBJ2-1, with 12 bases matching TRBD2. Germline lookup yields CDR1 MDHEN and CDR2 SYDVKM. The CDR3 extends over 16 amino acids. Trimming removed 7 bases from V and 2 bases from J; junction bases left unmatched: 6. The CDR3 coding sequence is TGTGCCAGCACCCCGACTAGCGGGGGACCCTACAATGAGCAGTTCTTC. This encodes CASTPTSGGPYNEQFF.

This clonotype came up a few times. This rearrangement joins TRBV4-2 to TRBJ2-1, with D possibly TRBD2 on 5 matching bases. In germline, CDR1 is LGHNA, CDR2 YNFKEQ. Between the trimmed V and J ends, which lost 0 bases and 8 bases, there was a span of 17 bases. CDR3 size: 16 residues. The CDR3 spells CASSQDRAQMGDEQFF. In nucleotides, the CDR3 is TGTGCCAGCAGCCAAGACCGTGCCCAGATGGGAGATGAGCAGTTCTTC.

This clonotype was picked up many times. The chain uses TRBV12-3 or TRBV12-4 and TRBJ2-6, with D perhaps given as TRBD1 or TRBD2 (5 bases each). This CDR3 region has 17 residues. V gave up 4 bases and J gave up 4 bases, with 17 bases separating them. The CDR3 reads CASSWDLRRSGANVLTF. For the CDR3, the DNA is TGTGCCAGCAGTTGGGACCTGAGGAGGAGCGGGGCCAACGTCCTGACTTTC.